Below, one T cell receptor beta chain is given with its context. This sample is part of a study of T-cell reconstitution after alpha-beta-depleted transplantation in children. The CDR3 extends over 15 amino acids. The germline V and J ends were trimmed by 4 bases and 7 bases, with 17 bases remaining between them. The germline V gene has CDR1 SGHRS and CDR2 YFSETQ. Library preparation (for TCRbeta) was performed with unique molecular identifiers. TCRdb independently ran MiXCR on the PCR reads; one entry per CDR3 protein. The sample contains some 520,000 distinct CDR3 sequences, 30% to 35% of which appear only once.

The chain employs TRBV5-1 and TRBJ1-4; tentative D call: TRBD1 (5 bases). The TCR originated in a human donor who donated a stem cell graft to a child with aplastic anemia. The sample here was PBMCs from the stem cell graft donor, taken from the stem cell graft. CDR3 nucleotides: TGCGCCAGCAGCCCGGACGCGGCCGGGGGTGAAAAACTGTTTTTT. This gives the protein CASSPDAAGGEKLFF.